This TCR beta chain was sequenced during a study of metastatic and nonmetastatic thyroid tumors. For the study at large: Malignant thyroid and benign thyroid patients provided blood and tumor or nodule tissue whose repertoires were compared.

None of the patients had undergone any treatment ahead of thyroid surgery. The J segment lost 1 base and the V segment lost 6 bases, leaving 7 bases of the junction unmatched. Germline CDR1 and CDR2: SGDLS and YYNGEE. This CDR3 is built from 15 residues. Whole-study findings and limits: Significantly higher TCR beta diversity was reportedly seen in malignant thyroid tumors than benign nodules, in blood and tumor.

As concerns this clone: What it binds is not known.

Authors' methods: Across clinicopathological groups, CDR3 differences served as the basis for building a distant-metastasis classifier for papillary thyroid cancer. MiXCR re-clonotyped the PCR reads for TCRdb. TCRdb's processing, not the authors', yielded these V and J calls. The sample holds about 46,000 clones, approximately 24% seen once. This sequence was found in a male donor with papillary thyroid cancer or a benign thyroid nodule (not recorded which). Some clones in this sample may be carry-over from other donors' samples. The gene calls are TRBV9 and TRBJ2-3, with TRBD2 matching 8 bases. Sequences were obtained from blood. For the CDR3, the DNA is TGTGCCAGCAAGAAGCGGGAGTTAGGCACAGATACGCAGTATTTT. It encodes CASKKRELGTDTQYF.